These 30 T cell receptor beta chains came from one sample sequenced in a study of human T cells and chemical hapten exposure (dated by TCRdb to the early 2020s). Total RNA was isolated from unfractionated whole blood collected in Tempus Blood RNA tubes. Library preparation was by 5' RACE. Sequencer: Illumina MiSeq. TCRdb redid the processing of the public reads, applying fastp at Q25 and MiXCR, and retained in-frame beta chains. Merged by CDR3 protein, the rows form single entries marked with the most common genes and DNA. Within this sample are some 150,000 distinct CDR3 sequences, with roughly 4.1% of them counted one time only. Approximately 1.4% of the sample is taken by the ten largest. These receptors were taken from a female donor in good health.

This clonotype showed up just a few times. This chain uses TRBV5-1 with TRBJ1-5; the match to TRBD1 covers 10 bases. The V segment lost 4 bases and the J segment 2 bases; nucleotides outside the gene matches: 3. The germline V gene has CDR1 SGHRS and CDR2 YFSETQ. The CDR3 is made up of 15 amino acids. The CDR3 sequence is CASSHGTGGNQPQHF. CDR3 nucleotide sequence: TGCGCCAGCAGCCACGGGACAGGGGGCAATCAGCCCCAGCATTTT.

This clonotype occurred many times. The chain has TRBV2 and TRBJ2-1; no clear D gene. V shed 3 bases and J shed 7 bases, with 22 bases lying between them. The germline V gene has CDR1 SNHLY and CDR2 FYNNEI. This CDR3 has 17 residues. CDR3 sequence: CASSDPAQITNRNEQFF. CDR3 nucleotide sequence: TGTGCCAGCAGTGATCCCGCTCAAATTACTAATCGGAATGAGCAGTTCTTC.

This clonotype was seen repeatedly, ten times or more. This chain connects TRBV29-1 to TRBJ1-1, with D possibly TRBD1 on 6 matching bases. Germline V lookup: CDR1 SQVTM, CDR2 ANQGSEA. V was trimmed by 3 bases and J by 5 bases, leaving 16 bases between them. CDR3 length: 14 amino acids. The CDR3 loop is CSVDAGRGMTEAFF. CDR3 nucleotide sequence: TGCAGCGTTGACGCCGGCAGGGGCATGACTGAAGCTTTCTTT. The variable domain in full, completed from reference TRBV29-1 and TRBJ1-1, reads SAVISQKPSRDICQRGTSLTIQCQVDSQVTMMFWYRQQPGQSLTLIATANQGSEATYESGFVIDKFPISRPNLTFSTLTVSNMSPEDSSIYLCSVDAGRGMTEAFFGQGTRLTVV.

This clonotype was recorded many times. The chain uses TRBV11-3 and TRBJ2-7; no firm D call. Trimming took 3 bases from V and 0 from J, leaving 6 bases between them. The CDR3 extends over 13 amino acids. CDR1 is SGHNT and CDR2 is YENEEA in the germline V gene. The CDR3: CASSFSSSYEQYF. In DNA, the CDR3 is TGTGCCAGCAGCTTTTCTTCCTCCTACGAGCAGTACTTC.

This clonotype was seen ten or more times. The V gene is TRBV7-6, the J gene TRBJ2-5; tentatively, D is TRBD2 (7 bases). With 6 bases removed from V and 5 bases from J, the gap between germline ends came to 19 bases. Per the germline V gene, CDR1 is SGHVS and CDR2 is FNYEAQ. CDR3 length equals 15 residues. In DNA, the CDR3 is TGTGCCAGCAGTCCCTATGGGGGGGCTGGGGAGACCCAGTACTTC. As protein: CASSPYGGAGETQYF.

In this sample, this clonotype turned up many times. The chain has TRBV20-1 and TRBJ2-5, with D possibly TRBD2 on 5 matching bases. Trimming took 0 bases from V and 5 from J, leaving 13 bases between them. Germline CDR1 reads DFQATT; CDR2 reads SNEGSKA (reference sequence). The CDR3 sequence is 14 residues long. CDR3 sequence: CSARDRLAGETQYF. CDR3 nucleotide sequence: TGCAGTGCTAGAGATCGCCTAGCAGGCGAGACCCAGTACTTC.

This clonotype was recorded at least ten times. The genes are TRBV28 and TRBJ1-2; TRBD1 matches 8 bases. From germline, CDR1 is MDHEN and CDR2 SYDVKM. J gave up 2 bases and V 7 bases, and 6 bases lay outside the gene matches. CDR3 length equals 14 residues. The CDR3 nucleotides are TGTGCCAGCAAAAGAGGACAGGGAAACTATGGCTACACCTTC. This codes for CASKRGQGNYGYTF.

This clonotype was seen repeatedly, ten times or more. This chain joins TRBV28 and TRBJ1-6; 8 bases line up with TRBD1. CDR3 size: 15 residues. From germline, CDR1 is MDHEN and CDR2 SYDVKM. Losses at the gene ends were 7 bases for V and 3 bases for J; bases not matched to a gene: 5. DNA of the CDR3: TGTGCCAGCATTAACACAGGGGGCTATAATTCACCCCTCCACTTT. It yields the protein CASINTGGYNSPLHF.

This clonotype was counted at least ten times. V is TRBV7-2 and J is TRBJ2-7; weak D call: TRBD2 (5 bases). This CDR3 is built from 15 residues. CDR1 and CDR2 (germline): SGHTA, FQGNSA. The V end was cut by 0 bases, the J end by 0 bases, with 9 bases between. This chain's CDR3 is CASSLARVSSYEQYF. Written as DNA, the CDR3 is TGTGCCAGCAGCTTAGCGCGGGTCAGCTCCTACGAGCAGTACTTC.

This clonotype was seen ten or more times. The V call is TRBV20-1, the J call TRBJ1-2; D is unresolved. CDR3 length: 15 residues. Germline V CDR1 and CDR2: DFQATT, SNEGSKA (reference sequence). The V end was cut by 5 bases, the J end by 2 bases, with 18 bases between. This CDR3 is CSARAFRRENYGYTF. The CDR3 DNA is TGCAGTGCTCGGGCATTTAGACGGGAGAACTATGGCTACACCTTC.

This clonotype was seen ten or more times. This chain links TRBV6-5 with TRBJ2-3, with TRBD1 identical over 7 bases. CDR1 and CDR2 from the germline V gene are MNHEY and SVGAGI. This CDR3 region has 15 residues. Losses at the gene ends were 7 bases for V and 2 bases for J; bases not matched to a gene: 9. The CDR3 loop is CASKMLGQNTDTQYF. The CDR3 coding sequence is TGTGCCAGCAAGATGTTGGGACAGAACACAGATACGCAGTATTTT.

This clonotype has a count of ten or more. The gene calls are TRBV27 and TRBJ1-1; D possibly corresponds to TRBD1 (6 bases). CDR1 is MNHEY, CDR2 SMNVEV, per germline (reference sequence). The CDR3 consists of 17 residues. V shed 2 bases and J shed 0 bases, with 16 bases lying between them. The CDR3 reads CASSLRDIKSMNTEAFF. CDR3 in DNA: TGTGCCAGCAGTTTAAGGGACATCAAATCTATGAACACTGAAGCTTTCTTT.

This clonotype was seen ten or more times. The chain employs TRBV12-5 and TRBJ2-3; possible D gene TRBD2, 6 bases. Germline V lookup: CDR1 LGHNT, CDR2 FRNRAP. Trimming shortened V by 6 bases and J by 0 bases, and 10 bases separated the two germline ends. CDR3 length: 14 amino acids. The CDR3 here is CASGRETSTDTQYF. The CDR3, as DNA: TGTGCTAGTGGCCGGGAGACTAGCACAGATACGCAGTATTTT.

This clonotype has ten or more counts. CDR3 loop: CASSLVYMNTEAFF. The CDR3 nucleotides read TGCGCCAGCAGCTTGGTGTACATGAACACTGAAGCTTTCTTT. The chain employs TRBV5-1 and TRBJ1-1, with unresolved D. Germline V gene sequence: CDR1 SGHRS, CDR2 YFSETQ. The CDR3 is 14 residues long. V was pared by 0 bases and J by 0 bases, with 6 bases between.

This clonotype was found many times. The chain recombines TRBV6-1 with TRBJ2-1; 12 bases align to TRBD2. Germline V gene sequence: CDR1 MNHNS, CDR2 SASEGT. J lost 12 bases, V lost 6 bases, and 18 bases had no gene match. CDR3 length equals 17 residues. CDR3 residues: CASSPTMLAGGPFSQFF. In DNA, the CDR3 is TGTGCCAGCAGCCCCACTATGCTAGCGGGGGGGCCGTTTTCGCAGTTCTTC.

This clonotype was seen repeatedly, ten times or more. This chain joins TRBV12-3 or TRBV12-4 and TRBJ1-5; possibly TRBD1 for D (5 bases). The CDR3 is 13 residues long. Trimming stripped 5 bases from V and 3 bases from J, with 8 bases between. CDR3 sequence (DNA): TGTGCCAGCAGTCGACAGACCAATCAGCCCCAGCATTTT. It codes for CASSRQTNQPQHF.

This chain links TRBV6-2 or TRBV6-3 with TRBJ2-7; 8 bases align to TRBD1. This CDR3 contains 14 residues. CDR1 is MNHEY and CDR2 is SVGEGT in the germline V gene. J gave up 3 bases and V 5 bases, and 6 bases lay outside the gene matches. The CDR3 bases are TGTGCCAGCAGTGCGACAGGGGTTAACTACGAGCAGTACTTC. This codes for CASSATGVNYEQYF.

This clonotype was seen repeatedly, ten times or more. This sequence joins TRBV28 and TRBJ2-5; 15 bases map to TRBD2. CDR1 MDHEN and CDR2 SYDVKM come from the germline V gene. The CDR3 runs 17 residues. Trimming took 5 bases from V and 4 from J; bases not matched to a gene: 8. The CDR3 coding sequence is TGTGCCAGCAGTGGGACTGGACTAGCGGGGGGGCGAGAGACCCAGTACTTC. Translating gives CASSGTGLAGGRETQYF.

The rearrangement uses TRBV10-3 and TRBJ1-1; TRBD1 matches at 11 bases. CDR1 is ENHRY, CDR2 SYGVKD, per germline. The V segment lost 10 bases and the J segment 0 bases; nucleotides outside the gene matches: 7. This CDR3 region has 15 residues. The CDR3 is CATRGTGGMNTEAFF. The CDR3 DNA reads as TGTGCCACCAGGGGGACAGGGGGGATGAACACTGAAGCTTTCTTT.

This clonotype occurred many times. The genes are TRBV29-1 and TRBJ2-7, with unresolved D. This CDR3 has 13 residues. Germline assignment: CDR1 SQVTM and CDR2 ANQGSEA. V gave up 4 bases and J gave up 2 bases, with 12 bases separating them. The CDR3 bases are TGCAGCGTTGGGTTCAGGTCCCCCTACGAGCAGTACTTC. It codes for CSVGFRSPYEQYF.

At least ten counts were recorded for this clonotype. V gene TRBV6-5 combines with J gene TRBJ1-1; D might be TRBD1 (6 bases). This CDR3 region has 17 residues. Trimming removed 0 bases at V and 4 bases at J, with 18 bases between. Germline CDR1 MNHEY, CDR2 SVGAGI. CDR3 DNA: TGTGCCAGCAGTTACTCCGGCAGGGGAGGGCAGGGCACTGAAGCTTTCTTT. Translated, it gives CASSYSGRGGQGTEAFF.

This clonotype has at least ten counts. This chain joins TRBV6-6 and TRBJ2-6, with a weak D call TRBD1 (5 bases). The CDR3 totals 15 residues. Deletions cut 10 bases from V and 0 bases from J, with 13 bases between. Germline V lookup: CDR1 MNHNY, CDR2 SVGAGI (reference sequence). The CDR3 nucleotides read TGTGCCACCCTCCGTGACAGCTCTGGGGCCAACGTCCTGACTTTC. This translates into CATLRDSSGANVLTF.

At least ten counts were recorded for this clonotype. The J gene is TRBJ1-2, the V gene TRBV28; D not resolved. V was trimmed by 3 bases and J by 4 bases, leaving 21 bases between them. Germline loops: CDR1 MDHEN, CDR2 SYDVKM. There are 17 residues in the CDR3. The CDR3 here is CASSFPPTIERFYGYTF. The CDR3 DNA reads TGTGCCAGCAGTTTTCCCCCCACGATCGAACGATTCTATGGCTACACCTTC.

The CDR3 DNA reads as TGTGCCAGCAGCTCGAGGGCCGGGACAGCCTATCAAGAGACCCAGTACTTC. Its translation is CASSSRAGTAYQETQYF. This chain joins TRBV7-2 and TRBJ2-5; 7 positions match TRBD1. The CDR3 is made up of 17 amino acids. The germline gives CDR1 SGHTA, CDR2 FQGNSA. Germline trimming cut 4 bases from V and 2 bases from J; bases unmatched to any gene: 13.

This clonotype was counted at least ten times. The gene calls are TRBV7-2 and TRBJ2-1; TRBD1 matches 8 bases. The CDR3 is 14 amino acids. CDR1 SGHTA and CDR2 FQGNSA come from the germline V gene. Unmatched junction bases numbered 9, after V lost 5 bases and J lost 9 bases. The CDR3 loop is CASSPRTGNVEQFF. The CDR3 DNA reads TGTGCCAGCAGCCCAAGGACAGGGAACGTTGAGCAGTTCTTC.

In this sample, this clonotype turned up many times. This sequence joins TRBV27 and TRBJ1-4, with 7 bases lining up with TRBD1. The CDR3 contains 15 residues. V lost 5 bases, J lost 4 bases, and 7 bases stayed unmatched. Germline V CDR1 and CDR2: MNHEY, SMNVEV (reference sequence). CDR3 protein: CASSLWDRINEKLFF. The CDR3 DNA reads TGTGCCAGCAGTCTATGGGACAGAATTAATGAAAAACTGTTTTTT.

This clonotype showed up just a few times. The V and J genes are TRBV12-3 or TRBV12-4 and TRBJ2-3; 7 bases are a match to TRBD1. V shed 4 bases, J shed 4 bases, and the junction held 2 bases outside the gene matches. The CDR3 consists of 13 residues. The CDR3 DNA reads TGTGCCAGCAGTTCGACAGGGCCAGATACGCAGTATTTT. It translates to CASSSTGPDTQYF.

This clonotype was detected ten times or more. The chain recombines TRBV28 with TRBJ2-5, with TRBD1 identical over 11 bases. Germline lookup yields CDR1 MDHEN and CDR2 SYDVKM. There are 17 residues in the CDR3. Trimming removed 11 bases from V and 0 bases from J; junction bases left unmatched: 14. The CDR3 DNA is TGTGCCTCCCGGGGGACAGGGGGTACTTGGTACCAAGAGACCCAGTACTTC. Protein product: CASRGTGGTWYQETQYF.

The chain joins TRBV7-8 to TRBJ1-1; 7 bases match TRBD1. The germline gives CDR1 SGHVS, CDR2 FQNEAQ. This CDR3 contains 17 residues. V was pared by 7 bases and J by 1 base, with 15 bases of the junction left unmatched. The CDR3: CASTINDRVAGNTEAFF. CDR3 sequence (DNA): TGTGCCAGCACCATCAATGACAGGGTGGCGGGGAACACTGAAGCTTTCTTT.

This clonotype was observed a handful of times. The rearrangement joins TRBV6-1 to TRBJ2-7; D may be TRBD1 (6 bases). The CDR3 is made up of 15 amino acids. V gave up 6 bases and J gave up 3 bases, with 18 bases separating them. The V gene's germline CDR1 is MNHNS and CDR2 SASEGT. The CDR3 sequence is CASRIGAVQGYEQYF. CDR3 nucleotide sequence: TGTGCCAGCAGGATTGGGGCAGTACAGGGCTACGAGCAGTACTTC.